This T cell receptor beta chain came from a study of blood T cells in healthy people across ages. CDR1 is MNHEY and CDR2 is SVGAGI in the germline V gene. The CDR3 length is 12 residues. V was clipped by 4 bases and J by 6 bases, with 9 bases between them. Sample-barcoded 5' priming and a J-beta primer mix drove a second PCR of roughly 7 to 11 cycles. Tags on each cDNA molecule came from a template-switch adaptor with 12 random nucleotides. MiXCR, applied by TCRdb to the 5' RACE reads, yields one record per CDR3 protein. The sample has some 800,000 distinct CDR3 sequences; 25% are singletons. This clonotype was detected ten times or more. These same data were also listed under a study on T cells of mothers and their children. That report adds: Overlap measured in related mother-child pairs was slightly, non-significantly higher than in unrelated pairs.

This sequence originates from a boy aged 10-17 years in good health. The specimen sequenced was blood. The chain links TRBV6-5 to TRBJ1-2, with D perhaps TRBD1 (6 bases). CDR3 sequence reads: CASSSQGNGYTF. CDR3 bases: TGTGCCAGCAGTTCACAGGGAAATGGCTACACCTTC.